This T cell receptor beta chain comes out of a study of cytomegalovirus exposure and HLA in healthy donors. The study, taken as a whole, reports: Reports indicate that TCR beta sequences accurately predicted the HLA-A and HLA-B alleles of most subjects.

The PCR contained 60 Vbeta and 13 Jbeta primers. Assay: immunoSEQ multiplex PCR; the TCRdb copy retains only in-frame clones and omits some. The sample yields about 83,000 clones, 65% to 80% seen once. CDR3 length: 17 amino acids. The ends lost 5 bases at V and 0 bases at J; junction bases unmatched: 11. Worth noting for this clone: No antigen is known for it.

This sequence was found in a man between 60 and 70 years old in good health and CMV-seronegative. The rearrangement uses TRBV6-7 and TRBJ2-7, with 9 bases aligning to TRBD1. TRBV6-7 carries the ORF label, with uncertain function. The sequenced sample was PBMCs. The CDR3 sequence is CASSPTGRTGDSYEQYF. Written as DNA, the CDR3 is TGTGCCAGCAGTCCGACCGGACGGACAGGGGACTCCTACGAGCAGTACTTC.